This T cell receptor beta chain was captured in a study of T cell responses to AZD1222 COVID-19 vaccine. Broader study findings: Sampling that yielded the repertoires occurred only after the peak T cell response. AZD1222 recipients seropositive at baseline numbered only five or six.

The data were produced by immunoSEQ multiplex PCR, yet TCRdb's version contains in-frame clones alone and is incomplete. The sample shows some 190,000 clones, 92% of them seen only once. The CDR3 runs 14 residues. Trimming removed 0 bases from V and 5 bases from J, with 8 bases in between. Germline V CDR1 and CDR2: SGHAT, FQNNGV. A note on this clone: Antigen: not known.

The J gene is TRBJ2-1, the V gene TRBV11-2; D gene unclear. The starting material was peripheral blood, obtained 28 days after the second AZD1222 dose. The clonotype originates from an adult who received the AZD1222 COVID-19 vaccine. The CDR3 nucleotides read TGTGCCAGCAGCTTAGAGCCAGGCGACAATGAGCAGTTCTTC. Translating gives CASSLEPGDNEQFF.